This T cell receptor beta chain appears in the sequencing data of a study of blood T cell repertoires in COVID-19. V dropped 4 bases and J dropped 9 bases, with 17 bases sitting between them. There are 14 residues in the CDR3. Germline CDR1 reads SGHDT; CDR2 reads YYEEEE. Data came from immunoSEQ multiplex PCR; TCRdb stores just in-frame clones and leaves some out. Altogether under 250,000 clones are present, 84% being singletons, with the ten largest covering 4% to 5.5%. This TCR was recovered from a man aged 50-60 years with active or convalescent COVID-19. The sequencing input was peripheral blood. The V gene is TRBV5-6, the J gene TRBJ1-3; D not certain. DNA for the CDR3: TGTGCCAGCAGCCTATCGGTTGGAGGGAGCACCATATATTTT. This gives the protein CASSLSVGGSTIYF.